These 18 T cell receptor beta chains originate from one sample sequenced in a study of CD4 and CD8 cells across lung adenocarcinoma regions. Via MiXCR, TCRdb re-called the PCR reads, giving one row per CDR3 protein. The top ten hold approximately 25% of the sample, which has approximately 12,000 distinct CDR3 sequences, roughly 48% seen once. The sequenced material came from CD8+ T cells from the margin of a lung tumor. All receptors derive from a female donor with lung adenocarcinoma. The CD4 and CD8 labels of this study may be unreliable.

Comment on this clonotype: The conserved phenylalanine or tryptophan normally closing the CDR3 is absent here, so this likely arose from a read error. No DNA is shown, since the ends of the CDR3 on it are uncertain; the CDR3 is the one TCRdb lists. CDR3 residues: CATSGAGGPPTQFS. The chain combines TRBV6-1 with TRBJ2-5; the table's D call, TRBD1, was not checked against the DNA. CDR1 is MNHNS and CDR2 is SASEGT in the germline V gene. The CDR3 numbers 14 amino acids, ends counted.

The chain has TRBV9 and TRBJ2-4; possible D gene TRBD2, 5 bases. This CDR3 has 13 amino acids. V lost 3 bases, J lost 9 bases, and 13 bases lay in between. From germline, CDR1 is SGDLS and CDR2 YYNGEE. The CDR3 region has the DNA TGTGCCAGCAGCGGGACCCAGCGGAGCATTCAGTACTTC. This codes for CASSGTQRSIQYF.

This chain joins TRBV10-3 and TRBJ2-1; D unclear. Trimming stripped 3 bases from V and 8 bases from J, with 8 bases between. Germline V gene lookup returns CDR1 ENHRY and CDR2 SYGVKD. The CDR3 totals 12 residues. Here the CDR3 reads CAISEGRDEQFF. The CDR3 DNA reads TGTGCCATCAGTGAAGGTAGAGATGAGCAGTTCTTC.

As to this clonotype: Relative to the germline gene, one junction end is altered; a read error may explain this. This sequence joins TRBV6-1 and TRBJ2-1; D remains unclear. This CDR3 has 15 residues. Germline V gene lookup returns CDR1 MNHNS and CDR2 SASEGT. CDR3 residues: CASRAELLPNDEQFF. In nucleotides, the CDR3 is TGTGCCAGCAGGGCCGAATTGCTACCAAACGATGAGCAGTTTTTC.

The sample holds many counts of this clonotype. The rearrangement uses TRBV27 and TRBJ2-5; no reliable D call. Per the germline V gene, CDR1 is MNHEY and CDR2 is SMNVEV (reference sequence). V dropped 0 bases and J dropped 2 bases, with 7 bases sitting between them. The CDR3 has 14 residues. The CDR3 sequence is CASSLSRLQETQYF. As DNA, the CDR3 is TGTGCCAGCAGTTTATCGAGACTTCAAGAGACCCAGTACTTC.

This clonotype was seen only a few times. V gene TRBV7-6 combines with J gene TRBJ2-1; D might be TRBD1 (5 bases). TRBJ2-7 matches the DNA end more closely, so the J call is doubtful. This CDR3 is 15 amino acids long. CDR1 and CDR2 from the germline V gene are SGHVS and FNYEAQ. This CDR3 reads CASSLEGQGYNEQYF. The CDR3 DNA sequence: TGTGCCAGCAGCTTAGAAGGGCAGGGCTACAATGAGCAGTACTTC.

The rearrangement links TRBV27 to TRBJ2-2; D unresolved. CDR3 length: 12 amino acids. Germline V gene data show CDR1 as MNHEY and CDR2 as SMNVEV (reference sequence). Trimming left V 6 bases short and J 13 bases short, with 15 bases between. The CDR3 sequence is CASSQNTEALFF. The CDR3 nucleotides are TGTGCCAGCAGCCAGAACACCGAGGCGCTGTTTTTT.

Many counts were recorded for this clonotype. The chain links TRBV6-1 to TRBJ1-6; weak D call: TRBD1 (6 bases). V was clipped by 1 base and J by 10 bases, with 8 bases between them. The CDR3 loop spans 13 amino acids. The germline V gene has CDR1 MNHNS and CDR2 SASEGT. The chain's CDR3 is CASSEGTDSPLHF. In DNA, the CDR3 is TGTGCCAGCAGTGAAGGGACAGACTCACCCCTCCACTTT.

This clonotype is medium-sized (0.01 to 0.1%). The rearrangement links TRBV7-3 to TRBJ2-1; TRBD2 might be the D (6 bases). The CDR3 spans 14 residues. The germline V and J ends were trimmed by 2 bases and 4 bases, with 9 bases remaining between them. Germline loops: CDR1 SGHTA, CDR2 FQGTGA. The CDR3 sequence is CASSLSSEYNEQFF. The CDR3 bases are TGTGCCAGCAGCTTATCTAGCGAATACAATGAGCAGTTCTTC.

In its sample, this clonotype was seen many times. The chain couples TRBV7-2 to TRBJ1-2; D uncertain. Germline loops: CDR1 SGHTA, CDR2 FQGNSA. This CDR3 is 14 amino acids long. Trimming pared 5 bases from V and 3 bases from J, leaving 13 bases between. CDR3 residues: CASSIPTWHYGYTF. In DNA form, the CDR3 reads TGTGCCAGCAGCATACCCACATGGCACTATGGCTACACCTTC.

This clonotype was detected a few times. The gene calls are TRBV6-2 or TRBV6-3 and TRBJ2-1; D is uncertain. The DNA matches TRBJ2-7 better at its end, which makes the J call doubtful. Germline assignment: CDR1 MNHEY and CDR2 SVGEGT. CDR3 size: 14 residues. CDR3 nucleotide sequence: TGTGCCAGCAGATCCACCCGGGCTTTCTACGAGCAGTACTTC. This gives the protein CASRSTRAFYEQYF.

This chain joins TRBV20-1 and TRBJ2-5; TRBD1 matches at 7 bases. CDR1 and CDR2 from the germline V gene are DFQATT and SNEGSKA (reference sequence). V lost 4 bases to trimming and J lost 3 bases; unmatched junction nucleotides: 14. The CDR3 runs 16 residues. In DNA, the CDR3 is TGCAGTGCTACCGACCACAGGGGCGTTTCGGAAGAGACCCAGTACTTC. This sequence encodes CSATDHRGVSEETQYF.

About this clonotype: A read error may account for a junction end that differs from germline. The chain joins TRBV12-3 or TRBV12-4 to TRBJ2-3; D might be TRBD2 (5 bases). The CDR3 spans 13 residues. CDR3 sequence: CASSLGTRNAQFF. The CDR3 nucleotides read TGTGCCAGCAGTTTAGGGACTCGCAATGCGCAGTTTTTC.

This clonotype was recorded at least ten times. CDR3 amino acids: CASSGDRGLSGANVLTF. The CDR3 DNA reads TGTGCCAGCAGCGGGGACAGGGGGCTTTCTGGGGCCAACGTCCTGACTTTC. The J gene is TRBJ2-6, the V gene TRBV6-2 or TRBV6-3; 12 bases line up with TRBD1. The J segment lost 1 base and the V segment lost 6 bases, leaving 4 bases of the junction unmatched. CDR1 and CDR2 (germline): MNHEY, SVGEGT. The CDR3 contains 17 residues.

This clonotype came up a few times. This chain connects TRBV6-1 to TRBJ2-5; the D gene is possibly TRBD1 (6 bases). Trimming took off 5 bases at V and 5 bases at J, with 18 bases between the two ends. This CDR3 comprises 15 residues. Germline CDR1 and CDR2: MNHNS and SASEGT. CDR3 in amino acids: CASSLTGPELETQYF. CDR3 nucleotide sequence: TGTGCCAGCAGTCTAACAGGGCCGGAGCTCGAGACCCAGTACTTC.

By sample share, this clonotype is medium-sized. The chain recombines TRBV6-1 with TRBJ2-1; 12 bases agree with TRBD2. After removal of 5 bases from V and 0 bases from J, the junction contained 5 bases not matched to a gene. Germline CDR1 is MNHNS and CDR2 is SASEGT. The CDR3 sequence is 17 residues long. CDR3 sequence reads: CASSKSSGGDSYNEQFF. The CDR3 DNA follows: TGTGCCAGCAGTAAATCTAGCGGGGGGGACTCCTACAATGAGCAGTTCTTC.

Worth noting for this clonotype: This could be a read error, since a much larger clone is one nucleotide away. The chain's CDR3 is CASKGGSGHTDTQYF. CDR3 DNA sequence: TGTGCCAGCAAGGGGGGCAGCGGCCACACAGATACGCAGTATTTT. This chain connects TRBV11-2 to TRBJ2-3; D is perhaps TRBD1 or TRBD2 (6 bases each). This CDR3 is built from 15 residues. Germline V gene lookup returns CDR1 SGHAT and CDR2 FQNNGV. The V gene lost 7 bases and the J gene lost 2 bases, with 16 bases spanning the gap.

V and J are TRBV10-2 and TRBJ2-1; D not certain. The J call is in doubt because the DNA end fits TRBJ2-7 better. Germline CDR1 WSHSY, CDR2 SAAADI. The CDR3 length is 13 residues. The CDR3 reads CASSESWVREQYF. Here the CDR3 DNA reads TGCGCCAGCAGTGAGTCGTGGGTGCGGGAGCAGTACTTC.